This T cell receptor (beta chain) was documented in a study of cytomegalovirus exposure and HLA in healthy donors. It was with 60 Vbeta and 13 Jbeta primers that the PCR ran. Some clones are missing from TCRdb's copy, which holds only in-frame ones; the method was immunoSEQ multiplex PCR. The sample contains about 210,000 clones, about 75% of which appear only once. CDR1 is SGHNT, CDR2 YYREEE, per germline (reference sequence). The V end lost 2 bases, the J end lost 2 bases, and 7 bases lay between the germline ends. This CDR3 is 13 amino acids long. The chain links TRBV5-4 to TRBJ1-2; tentative D call: TRBD1 (5 bases). The sequencing sample was made of PBMCs. The receptor was isolated from a male donor in good health and CMV-seronegative. Written as DNA, the CDR3 is TGTGCCAGCAGCTTCCCAGGGAACTATGGCTACACCTTC. Its translation is CASSFPGNYGYTF.